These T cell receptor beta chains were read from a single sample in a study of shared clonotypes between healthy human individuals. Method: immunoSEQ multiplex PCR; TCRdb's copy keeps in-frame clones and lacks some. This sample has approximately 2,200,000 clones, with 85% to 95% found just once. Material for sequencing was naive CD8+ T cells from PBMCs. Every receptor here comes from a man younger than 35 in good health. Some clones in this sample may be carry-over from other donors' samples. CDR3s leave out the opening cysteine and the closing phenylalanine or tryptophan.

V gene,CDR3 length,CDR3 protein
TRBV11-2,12,AIGPGPDAGVLT
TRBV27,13,ASSLVFGSGDEQY
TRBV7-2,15,ASSFDVEEGSSYGYT
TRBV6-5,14,ASSYSVQDISDTQY
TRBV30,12,AWRVLGLTGELF
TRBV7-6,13,ASSLGESGGYEQY
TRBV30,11,AWRVPGQETQY
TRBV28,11,AARRSGTYEQY
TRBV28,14,ASTANPTTLTYEQY
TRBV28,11,ASSLSRRDEQF
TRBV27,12,ASAPGQGWNEQF
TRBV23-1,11,ASSLGQVRELF
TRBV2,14,ASSDRRTLSGNTIY
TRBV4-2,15,ASSQVDRGLDNGELF
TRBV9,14,ASSVADSREYTEAF
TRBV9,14,ASKPPDGGFYNEQF
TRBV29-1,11,SVALAGYGEQY
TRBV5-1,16,ASSYPGQGAPGANVLT
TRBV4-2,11,ASSQGGNQPQH